This TCR beta chain was recorded in a study of CD8 T cells in ankylosing spondylitis. Regarding the study as a whole: A motif of 7 to 9 highly homologous TCR beta variants was seen as apparently characteristic of ankylosing spondylitis blood. Disease-linked clones had a CD8+ phenotype and relatively low frequency in peripheral blood. Matched ankylosing spondylitis synovial fluid reportedly showed significant enrichment of disease-linked clones.

Ten or more counts support this clonotype. The antigen is not known. It was by quantitative 5'-RACE with molecular barcodes that TCR beta libraries were made. TCRdb recomputed calls from the 5' RACE reads with MiXCR, one row per CDR3 protein. The sample lists around 120,000 distinct CDR3 sequences, approximately 9.9% occurring once. The germline CDR1 and CDR2 sequences are SGHDT and YYEEEE. This CDR3 contains 15 residues. V was trimmed by 0 bases and J by 1 base, leaving 10 bases between them. Sequencing was done on a sample of blood, either unsorted or a sorted T cell fraction (not recorded which). The chain combines TRBV5-6 with TRBJ2-5; D is undetermined. The clonotype comes from a male donor with ankylosing spondylitis or in good health (not recorded which). CDR3 nucleotides: TGTGCCAGCAGCTTGGGACAACGCGCCCAAGAGACCCAGTACTTC. Protein sequence: CASSLGQRAQETQYF.